Below, one T cell receptor beta chain is given with its context. Its matching antigen is unknown. TCRdb processed the 5' RACE reads anew with MiXCR; each CDR3 protein has one entry. Altogether tens of thousands of distinct CDR3 sequences are present, about an eighth being singletons, with the ten largest covering 7.2%. The sample is drawn from a study of spatial heterogeneity in lung cancer. Time point here: sample taken at primary tumor resection. Tumor, nontumor lung or frozen PBMC supplied whole RNA, sequenced without sorting. Samples were donated by 72 untreated early-stage non-small cell lung cancer patients. Per the germline V gene, CDR1 is DFQATT and CDR2 is SNEGSKA (reference sequence). This CDR3 has 16 amino acids. V was clipped by 4 bases and J by 1 base; unmatched bases: 5. Broader study findings: TCRs found ubiquitously expanded in tumor appeared in blood more at resection than at follow-up.

The chain employs TRBV20-1 and TRBJ2-6, with 9 bases lining up with TRBD1. The input for sequencing was PBMCs, taken at surgery. This receptor was taken from a male donor with early-stage non-small cell lung cancer. This CDR3 is CSAIEQGASGANVLTF. CDR3 in DNA: TGCAGTGCTATCGAACAGGGGGCTTCTGGGGCCAACGTCCTGACTTTC.